This T cell receptor beta chain was sequenced during a study of blood T cell repertoires in COVID-19. At the level of the study: Some COVID-19 samples were acute and others convalescent; all came from the United States, Italy and Spain. The analysed material was cDNA or gDNA that came from T cells, B-cell-depleted T cells, or PBMCs.

Authors' analysis steps: Reference gene primers were amplified, and this amplification served to estimate nucleated cell counts. The data were produced by immunoSEQ multiplex PCR, yet TCRdb's version contains in-frame clones alone and is incomplete. The DNA gave D and trimming, while V, J and clone size come from that table. The repertoire holds around 130,000 clones, with more than 80% as singletons. V gave up 2 bases and J gave up 5 bases; unmatched junction bases: 2. The CDR3 contains 14 residues. CDR1 is MNHNS and CDR2 is SASEGT in the germline V gene. The sample was peripheral blood. This chain links TRBV6-1 with TRBJ2-5, with 10 nucleotides matching TRBD2. This receptor was obtained from a man aged 35 to 55 with acute or convalescent COVID-19. The CDR3 region is CASSETSGKETQYF. The CDR3 DNA follows: TGTGCCAGCAGTGAAACTAGCGGGAAGGAGACCCAGTACTTC.